Below, one T cell receptor (beta chain) is given with its context. A primer in the constant region served to generate TCR beta cDNA from approximately 500 ng of total RNA. Employing slightly modified ARM-PCR, three nested multiplex PCR rounds were run, and these gave rise to the TCR beta libraries. The two initial PCR rounds, roughly 10 cycles each, used TRBV1-TRBV30 forward and C-beta reverse primers. Via MiXCR, TCRdb re-called the multiplex PCR reads, giving one row per CDR3 protein. The sample has 150,000 to 200,000 distinct CDR3 sequences; about 60% are singletons. The CDR3 spans 18 residues. V lost 1 base and J lost 6; bases outside the gene matches: 16. CDR1 and CDR2 from the germline V gene are SGHAT and FQNNGV. The data derive from a study of tumor-infiltrating lymphocytes in primary liver carcinoma. Across the whole study: Sample counts of productive TCRbeta reads spanned roughly 3.5 to 8 million; these counts were similar across tissue types.

The blood RNA (from unsorted whole blood) was obtained, and germline DNA was also extracted. Specimen: peripheral blood. The sequence came from a man in his forties or fifties with primary liver carcinoma and hepatitis B virus infection. J is TRBJ2-3 and V is TRBV11-2; 7 positions match TRBD1. CDR3 region: CASSLGHFTGVATDTQYF. CDR3 in DNA: TGTGCCAGCAGCTTAGGTCATTTCACAGGGGTCGCCACGGATACGCAGTATTTT.